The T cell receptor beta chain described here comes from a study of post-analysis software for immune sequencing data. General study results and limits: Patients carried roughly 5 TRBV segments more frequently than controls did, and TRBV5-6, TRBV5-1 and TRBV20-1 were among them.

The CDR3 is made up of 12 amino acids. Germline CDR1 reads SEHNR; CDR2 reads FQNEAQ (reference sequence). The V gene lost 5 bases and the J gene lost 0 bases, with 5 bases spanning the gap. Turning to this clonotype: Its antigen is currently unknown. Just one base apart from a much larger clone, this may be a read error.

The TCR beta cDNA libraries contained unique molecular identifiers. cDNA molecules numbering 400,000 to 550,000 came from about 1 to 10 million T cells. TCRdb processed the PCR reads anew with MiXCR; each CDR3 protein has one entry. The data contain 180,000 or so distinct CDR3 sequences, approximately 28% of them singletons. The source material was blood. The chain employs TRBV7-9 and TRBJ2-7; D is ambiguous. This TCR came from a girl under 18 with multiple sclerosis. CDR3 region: CASSARSYEQYF. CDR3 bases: TGTGCCAGCAGCGCCCGCTCCTACGAGCAGTACTTC.